A selection of T cell receptor beta chains follows, all from one sample in a study of blood T cell repertoires in COVID-19. Here immunoSEQ multiplex PCR was the method, and the copy in TCRdb shows in-frame clones only, minus some. This sample has 99,000 or so clones, with approximately 85% found just once. Sequencing input: peripheral blood. The source is a man between 60 and 75 years old with acute or convalescent COVID-19. Each CDR3 is given with its conserved first and last residue. A D gene is named only where the DNA matches it firmly.

d_gene	v_gene	j_gene	CDR3aa
NA	TRBV18	TRBJ1-2	CASSPEPRDGYTF
TRBD2	TRBV7-2	TRBJ2-3	CASSLGSGVQQDTQYF
NA	TRBV5-1	TRBJ2-5	CASSLDTRYQETQYF
TRBD1	TRBV28	TRBJ2-7	CASSTQGFLPYEQYF
NA	TRBV19	TRBJ1-1	CASSFRGNTEAFF
NA	TRBV7-2	TRBJ2-7	CASSLASRGSYYEQYF
TRBD1	TRBV27	TRBJ1-4	CASSLWPGQGATNEKLFF
TRBD1	TRBV11-2	TRBJ2-7	CASSSGTGIYEQYF
TRBD1	TRBV6-5	TRBJ1-5	CASRVDRGDQPQHF
TRBD1	TRBV9	TRBJ1-2	CASSVVGQALAWDGYTF
NA	TRBV25-1	TRBJ1-1	CASSETGWRTEAFF
TRBD1	TRBV6-2/TRBV6-3	TRBJ2-4	CASSYLQGASSKNIQYF
TRBD2	TRBV7-8	TRBJ2-7	CASSLGLAGVEQYF
TRBD2	TRBV5-4	TRBJ2-3	CASSPTSGSIDTQYF
TRBD1	TRBV6-2/TRBV6-3	TRBJ2-7	CASSRIRTGNEQYF
TRBD1	TRBV18	TRBJ1-6	CASSPTGDRNSPLHF
TRBD2	TRBV5-1	TRBJ2-5	CASSLSGGSQETQYF
TRBD1	TRBV5-4	TRBJ1-4	CASSGGTEEAF
TRBD1	TRBV28	TRBJ2-6	CASSILQGAIGANVLTF
TRBD1	TRBV29-1	TRBJ2-7	CSVEGQGYEQYF
NA	TRBV18	TRBJ2-2	CASSPKGDTGELFF
TRBD1	TRBV5-1	TRBJ1-5	CASSLGDRVTQPQHF
TRBD2	TRBV25-1	TRBJ2-7	CASSDPGLASYEQYF
TRBD2	TRBV5-4	TRBJ2-7	CASSLDLAGGEQYF
NA	TRBV29-1	TRBJ1-5	CSVVVGAGNQPQHF
NA	TRBV3-1/TRBV3-2	TRBJ2-7	CASSQQGNSYEQYF
NA	TRBV5-1	TRBJ2-3	CASSPREGTDTQYF
TRBD1	TRBV6-1	TRBJ2-7	CASSEAQGSSYEQYF
NA	TRBV6-2/TRBV6-3	TRBJ2-7	CASSTPRGSNEQYF
TRBD1	TRBV2	TRBJ2-3	CAIPGQGESDTQYF
TRBD2	TRBV7-9	TRBJ2-3	CASSPRLASGGNTQYF
NA	TRBV25-1	TRBJ2-1	CASRTQGGWNEQFF
TRBD2	TRBV28	TRBJ2-1	CASSSAGTSGRGEQFF
TRBD1	TRBV5-1	TRBJ1-1	CASSSRDRGWNTEAFF